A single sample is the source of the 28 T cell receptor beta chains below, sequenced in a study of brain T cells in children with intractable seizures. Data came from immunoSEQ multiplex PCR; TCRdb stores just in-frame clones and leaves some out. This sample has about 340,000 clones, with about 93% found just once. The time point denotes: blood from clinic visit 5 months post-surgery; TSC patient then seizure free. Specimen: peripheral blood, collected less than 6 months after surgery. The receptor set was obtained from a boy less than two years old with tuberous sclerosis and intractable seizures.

This CDR3 reads CASSSGLAGVEYF. As DNA, the CDR3 is TGTGCCAGCAGTTCGGGACTAGCGGGAGTAGAGTACTTC. The rearrangement uses TRBV2 and TRBJ2-7, with 14 bases that match TRBD2. The CDR3 covers 13 residues. J gave up 11 bases and V 5 bases, and 5 bases lay outside the gene matches. Germline CDR1 and CDR2: SNHLY and FYNNEI.

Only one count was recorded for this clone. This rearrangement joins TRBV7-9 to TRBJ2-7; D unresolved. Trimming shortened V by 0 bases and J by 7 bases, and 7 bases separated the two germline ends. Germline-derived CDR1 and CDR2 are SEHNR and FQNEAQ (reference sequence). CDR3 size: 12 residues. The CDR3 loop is CASSLAPGEQYF. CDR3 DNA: TGTGCCAGCAGCTTAGCCCCCGGAGAGCAGTACTTC.

CDR3 nucleotides: TGTGCCAGCAGTTACTCGGAAACAGACTATGGCTACACCTTC. Its translation is CASSYSETDYGYTF. The chain is built from TRBV6-2 or TRBV6-3 and TRBJ1-2; no firm D call. Germline CDR1 reads MNHEY; CDR2 reads SVGEGT. The CDR3 runs 14 residues. Trimming took 0 bases from V and 3 from J, leaving 8 bases between them.

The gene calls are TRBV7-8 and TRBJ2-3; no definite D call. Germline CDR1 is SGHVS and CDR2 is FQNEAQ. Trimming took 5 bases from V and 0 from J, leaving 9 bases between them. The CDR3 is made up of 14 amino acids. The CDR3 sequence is CASSEPTSTDTQYF. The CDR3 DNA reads TGTGCCAGCAGCGAGCCGACTAGCACAGATACGCAGTATTTT. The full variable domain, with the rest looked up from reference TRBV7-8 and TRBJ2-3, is GAGVSQSPRYKVAKRGQDVALRCDPISGHVSLFWYQQALGQGPEFLTYFQNEAQLDKSGLPSDRFFAERPEGSVSTLKIQRTQQEDSAVYLCASSEPTSTDTQYFGPGTRLTVL.

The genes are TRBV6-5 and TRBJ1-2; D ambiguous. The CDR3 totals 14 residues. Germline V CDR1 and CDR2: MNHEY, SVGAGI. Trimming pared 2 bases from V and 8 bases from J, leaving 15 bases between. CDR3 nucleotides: TGTGCCAGCAGTTACGGTAGGGAGGCTAACGGCTACACCTTC. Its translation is CASSYGREANGYTF.

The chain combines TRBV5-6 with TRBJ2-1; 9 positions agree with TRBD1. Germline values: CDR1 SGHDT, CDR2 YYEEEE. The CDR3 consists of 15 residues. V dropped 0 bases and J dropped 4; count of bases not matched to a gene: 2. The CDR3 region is CASSLGDRDYNEQFF. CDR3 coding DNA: TGTGCCAGCAGCTTGGGGGACAGGGATTACAATGAGCAGTTCTTC.

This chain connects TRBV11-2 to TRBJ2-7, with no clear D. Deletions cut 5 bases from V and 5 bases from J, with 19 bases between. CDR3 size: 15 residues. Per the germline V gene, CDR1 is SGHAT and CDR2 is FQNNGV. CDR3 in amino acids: CASSRSVWGPDEQYF. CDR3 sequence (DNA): TGTGCCAGCAGCCGATCAGTGTGGGGTCCGGACGAGCAGTACTTC. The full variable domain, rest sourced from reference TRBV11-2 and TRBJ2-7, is EAGVAQSPRYKIIEKRQSVAFWCNPISGHATLYWYQQILGQGPKLLIQFQNNGVVDDSQLPKDRFSAERLKGVDSTLKIQPAKLEDSAVYLCASSRSVWGPDEQYFGPGTRLTVT.

CDR3 in amino acids: CASSLGGGQGLRSYTF. The DNA of the CDR3 is TGTGCCAGCAGCTTAGGGGGTGGCCAGGGACTTCGTAGCTACACCTTC. The chain recombines TRBV7-2 with TRBJ1-2; D perhaps matches TRBD1 (5 bases). Trimming removed 1 base at V and 9 bases at J, with 21 bases between. CDR1 is SGHTA, CDR2 FQGNSA, per germline. This CDR3 spans 16 amino acids.

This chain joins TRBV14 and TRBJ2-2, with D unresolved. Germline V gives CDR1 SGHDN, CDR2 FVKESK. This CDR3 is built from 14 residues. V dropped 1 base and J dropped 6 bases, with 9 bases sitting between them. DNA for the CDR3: TGTGCCAGCAGCCAAGTTGGTTTATCCGGGGAGCTGTTTTTT. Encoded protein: CASSQVGLSGELFF.

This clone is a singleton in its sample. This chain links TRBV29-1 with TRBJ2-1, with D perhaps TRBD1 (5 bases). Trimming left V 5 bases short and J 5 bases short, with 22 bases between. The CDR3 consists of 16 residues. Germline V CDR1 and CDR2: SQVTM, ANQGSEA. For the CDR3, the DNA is TGCAGCGTTTCCCTAAGAGAGGCAGGGCTTCACAATGAGCAGTTCTTC. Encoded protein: CSVSLREAGLHNEQFF.

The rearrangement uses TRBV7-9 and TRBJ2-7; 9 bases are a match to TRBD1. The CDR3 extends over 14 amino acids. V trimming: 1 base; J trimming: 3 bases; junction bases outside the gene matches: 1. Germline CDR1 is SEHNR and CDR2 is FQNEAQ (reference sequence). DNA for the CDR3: TGTGCCAGCAGCTTAGGGGACAGGGACTACGAGCAGTACTTC. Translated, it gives CASSLGDRDYEQYF.

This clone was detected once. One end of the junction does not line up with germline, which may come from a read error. CDR3 loop: CGVEGYLDSAEAFF. Written as DNA, the CDR3 is TGCGGCGTTGAGGGGTACCTTGATTCGGCTGAAGCTTTCTTT. The chain is built from TRBV29-1 and TRBJ1-1; weak D call: TRBD1 (5 bases). CDR1 and CDR2 (germline): SQVTM, ANQGSEA. The CDR3 contains 14 residues.

DNA for the CDR3: TGTGCTAGTGGTTTGGACCTCGGCACCGGGGAGCTGTTTTTT. Encoded protein: CASGLDLGTGELFF. The genes are TRBV12-5 and TRBJ2-2, with D unresolved. V was shortened by 1 base and J by 4 bases, with 7 bases between the two germline ends. The V gene's germline CDR1 is LGHNT and CDR2 FRNRAP. This CDR3 has 14 amino acids.

Here the CDR3 reads CASSPIRDWRLNTEAFF. The CDR3 bases are TGTGCCAGTAGCCCTATCCGGGACTGGAGGCTGAACACTGAAGCTTTCTTT. The chain uses TRBV19 and TRBJ1-1, with D tentatively TRBD1 (5 bases). In germline, CDR1 is LNHDA, CDR2 SQIVND (reference sequence). Trimming shortened V by 6 bases and J by 0 bases, and 20 bases separated the two germline ends. This CDR3 spans 17 amino acids. Variable domain in full (rest from reference TRBV19 and TRBJ1-1): DGGITQSPKYLFRKEGQNVTLSCEQNLNHDAMYWYRQDPGQGLRLIYYSQIVNDFQKGDIAEGYSVSREKKESFPLTVTSAQKNPTAFYLCASSPIRDWRLNTEAFFGQGTRLTVV.

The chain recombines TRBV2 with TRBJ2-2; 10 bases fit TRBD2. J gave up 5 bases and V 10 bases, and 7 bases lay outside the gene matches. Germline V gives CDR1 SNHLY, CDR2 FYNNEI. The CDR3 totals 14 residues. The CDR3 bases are TGTGCCATTAACAGCGGGGGGGATACCGGGGAGCTGTTTTTT. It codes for CAINSGGDTGELFF.

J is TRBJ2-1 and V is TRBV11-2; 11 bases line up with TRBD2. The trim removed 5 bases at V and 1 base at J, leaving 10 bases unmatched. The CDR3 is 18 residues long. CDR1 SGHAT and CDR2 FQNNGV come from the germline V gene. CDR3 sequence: CASSRIRTSGSSYNEQFF. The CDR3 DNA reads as TGTGCCAGCAGCCGGATTCGGACTAGCGGGTCGTCCTACAATGAGCAGTTCTTC.

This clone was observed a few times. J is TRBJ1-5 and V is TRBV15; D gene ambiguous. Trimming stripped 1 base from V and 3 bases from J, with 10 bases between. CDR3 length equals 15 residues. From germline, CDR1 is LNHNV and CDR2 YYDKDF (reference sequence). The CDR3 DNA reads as TGTGCCACCAGCAGAGTTGGCAGCCCCAATCAGCCCCAGCATTTT. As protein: CATSRVGSPNQPQHF.

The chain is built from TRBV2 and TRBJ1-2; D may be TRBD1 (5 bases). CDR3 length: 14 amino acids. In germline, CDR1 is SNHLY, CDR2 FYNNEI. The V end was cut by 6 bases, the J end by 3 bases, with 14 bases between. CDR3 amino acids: CASRGGAEDYGYTF. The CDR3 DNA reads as TGTGCCAGCAGGGGAGGGGCGGAAGACTATGGCTACACCTTC.

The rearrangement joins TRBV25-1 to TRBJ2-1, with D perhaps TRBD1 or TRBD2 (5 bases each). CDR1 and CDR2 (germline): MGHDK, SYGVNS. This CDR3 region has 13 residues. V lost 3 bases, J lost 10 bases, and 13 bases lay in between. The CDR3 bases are TGTGCCAGCAGTGAGAGGGGCGGAAGGGAGCAGTTCTTC. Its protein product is CASSERGGREQFF.

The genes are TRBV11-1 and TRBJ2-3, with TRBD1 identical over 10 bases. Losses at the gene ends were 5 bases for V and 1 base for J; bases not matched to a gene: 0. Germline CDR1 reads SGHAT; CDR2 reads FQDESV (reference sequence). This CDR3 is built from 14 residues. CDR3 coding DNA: TGTGCCAGCAGCGGGACAGGGGGCACAGATACGCAGTATTTT. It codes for CASSGTGGTDTQYF.

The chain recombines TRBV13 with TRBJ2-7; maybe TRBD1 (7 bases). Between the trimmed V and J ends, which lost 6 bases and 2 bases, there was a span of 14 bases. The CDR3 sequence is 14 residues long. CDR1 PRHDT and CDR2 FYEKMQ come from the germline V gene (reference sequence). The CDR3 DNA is TGTGCCAGCAGTGCCGGAGGGGGCCCCTACGAGCAGTACTTC. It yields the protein CASSAGGGPYEQYF.

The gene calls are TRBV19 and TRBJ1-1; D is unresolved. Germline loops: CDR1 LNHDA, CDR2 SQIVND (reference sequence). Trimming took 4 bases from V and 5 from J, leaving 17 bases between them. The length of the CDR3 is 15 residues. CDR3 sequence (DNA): TGTGCCAGTAGTACGCAGGCCACCCCGGCGACTGAAGCTTTCTTT. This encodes CASSTQATPATEAFF.

CDR3 loop: CASSMGASGQETQYF. In DNA, the CDR3 is TGCGCCAGCAGTATGGGGGCTAGCGGACAAGAGACCCAGTACTTC. The V gene is TRBV5-1, the J gene TRBJ2-5; maybe TRBD2 (7 bases). The V end lost 5 bases, the J end lost 2 bases, and 16 bases lay between the germline ends. The CDR3 is 15 residues long. Germline CDR1 SGHRS, CDR2 YFSETQ.

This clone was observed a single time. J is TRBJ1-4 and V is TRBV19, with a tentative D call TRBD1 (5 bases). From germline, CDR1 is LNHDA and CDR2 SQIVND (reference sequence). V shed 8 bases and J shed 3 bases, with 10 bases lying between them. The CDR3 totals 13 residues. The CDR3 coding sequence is TGTGCCAGTTCAGGGTCCTCTAATGAAAAACTGTTTTTT. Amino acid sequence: CASSGSSNEKLFF.

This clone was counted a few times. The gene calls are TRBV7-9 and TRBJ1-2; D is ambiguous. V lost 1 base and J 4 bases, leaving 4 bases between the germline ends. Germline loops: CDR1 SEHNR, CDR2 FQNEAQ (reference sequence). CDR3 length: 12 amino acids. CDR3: CASSLGVYGYTF. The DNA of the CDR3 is TGTGCCAGCAGCTTAGGAGTCTATGGCTACACCTTC.

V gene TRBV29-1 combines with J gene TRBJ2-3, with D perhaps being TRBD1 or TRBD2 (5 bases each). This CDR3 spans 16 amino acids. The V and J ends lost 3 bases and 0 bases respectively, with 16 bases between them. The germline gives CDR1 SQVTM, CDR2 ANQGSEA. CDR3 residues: CSVDSGTDFSTDTQYF. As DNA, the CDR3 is TGCAGCGTTGACTCTGGGACCGACTTTAGCACAGATACGCAGTATTTT.

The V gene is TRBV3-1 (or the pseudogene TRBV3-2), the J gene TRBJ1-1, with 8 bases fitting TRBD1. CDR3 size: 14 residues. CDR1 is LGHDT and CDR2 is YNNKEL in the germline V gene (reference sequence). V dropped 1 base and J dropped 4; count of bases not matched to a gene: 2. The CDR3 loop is CASSQGQGITEAFF. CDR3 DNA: TGTGCCAGCAGCCAAGGACAGGGGATCACTGAAGCTTTCTTT.

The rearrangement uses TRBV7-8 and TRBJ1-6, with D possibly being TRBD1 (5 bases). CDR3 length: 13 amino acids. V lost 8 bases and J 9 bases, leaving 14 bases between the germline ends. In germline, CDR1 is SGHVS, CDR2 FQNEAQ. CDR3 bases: TGTGCCAGCCTCAGGGACGTGGGTTCACCCCTCCACTTT. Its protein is CASLRDVGSPLHF. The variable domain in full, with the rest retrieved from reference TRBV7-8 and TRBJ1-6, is GAGVSQSPRYKVAKRGQDVALRCDPISGHVSLFWYQQALGQGPEFLTYFQNEAQLDKSGLPSDRFFAERPEGSVSTLKIQRTQQEDSAVYLCASLRDVGSPLHFGNGTRLTVT.